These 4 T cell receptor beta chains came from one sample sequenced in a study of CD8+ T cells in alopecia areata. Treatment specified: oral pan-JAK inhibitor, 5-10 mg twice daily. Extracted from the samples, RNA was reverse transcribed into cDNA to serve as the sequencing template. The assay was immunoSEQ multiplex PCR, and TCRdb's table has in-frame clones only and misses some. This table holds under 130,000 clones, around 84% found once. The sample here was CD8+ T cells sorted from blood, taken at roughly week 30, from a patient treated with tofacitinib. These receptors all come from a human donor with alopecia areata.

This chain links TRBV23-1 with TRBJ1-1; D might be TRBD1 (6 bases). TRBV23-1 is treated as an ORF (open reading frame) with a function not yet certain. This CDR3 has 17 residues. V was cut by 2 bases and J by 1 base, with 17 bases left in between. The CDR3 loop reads CASSQECPGQTNTEAFF. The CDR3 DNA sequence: TGCGCCAGCAGTCAAGAGTGTCCCGGACAGACGAACACTGAAGCTTTCTTT.

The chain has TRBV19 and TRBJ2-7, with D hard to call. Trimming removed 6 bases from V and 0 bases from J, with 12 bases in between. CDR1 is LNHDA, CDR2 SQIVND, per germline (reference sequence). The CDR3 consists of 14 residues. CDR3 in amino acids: CASSTDLFSYEQYF. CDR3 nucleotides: TGTGCCAGTAGCACGGACCTTTTCTCCTACGAGCAGTACTTC.

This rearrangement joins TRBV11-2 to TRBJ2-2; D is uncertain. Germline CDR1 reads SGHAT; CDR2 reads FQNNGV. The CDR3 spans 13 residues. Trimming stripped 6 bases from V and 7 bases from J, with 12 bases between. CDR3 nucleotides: TGTGCCAGCAGTTCACTTCGGAGCGGGGAGCTGTTTTTT. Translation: CASSSLRSGELFF.

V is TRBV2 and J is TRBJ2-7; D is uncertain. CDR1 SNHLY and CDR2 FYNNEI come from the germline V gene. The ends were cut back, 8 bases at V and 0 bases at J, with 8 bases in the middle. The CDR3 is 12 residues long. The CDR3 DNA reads TGTGCCAGCTTGCCCAGCTCCTACGAGCAGTACTTC. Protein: CASLPSSYEQYF. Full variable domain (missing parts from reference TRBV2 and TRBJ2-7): EPEVTQTPSHQVTQMGQEVILRCVPISNHLYFYWYRQILGQKVEFLVSFYNNEISEKSEIFDDQFSVERPDGSNFTLKIRSTKLEDSAMYFCASLPSSYEQYFGPGTRLTVT.